The 27 T cell receptor beta chains in this list originate from one sample, sequenced in a study of T cell clonality in common variable immunodeficiency. The study, taken as a whole, reports: Fewer deletions and N-nucleotide insertions were reportedly seen in common variable immunodeficiency TCR beta sequences.

The method was immunoSEQ multiplex PCR; TCRdb's version includes in-frame clones alone and lacks a portion of them. Sampling found some 26,000 clones, none seen once. Their recognized antigens are unknown. Sequenced input: peripheral blood mononuclear cells. The receptors come from a human donor with common variable immunodeficiency.

Notes on this clone: The sequenced fragment ends 3 residues before the CDR3 boundary, so the rest is inferred from the germline J gene. The chain has TRBV20-1 and TRBJ2-7, with TRBD2 as a possible D gene (6 bases). CDR3 length: 14 amino acids. V was trimmed by 5 bases and J by 2 bases, leaving 16 bases between them. Germline V gene lookup returns CDR1 DFQATT and CDR2 SNEGSKA (reference sequence). The CDR3 reads CSAAFLARTYEQYF. The sequenced CDR3 bases are TGCAGTGCTGCCTTCCTAGCGCGAACCTACGAG.

This clone turned up a few times. The read gets to within 3 residues of the CDR3 end, and the germline J gene fills in the rest. The rearrangement links TRBV5-6 to TRBJ2-7, with D unresolved. Germline CDR1 and CDR2: SGHDT and YYEEEE. V lost 2 bases to trimming and J lost 4 bases, with 10 bases between them. There are 13 residues in the CDR3. The DNA read from the CDR3 is TGTGCCAGCAGCTTATCTCAGGCTTACGAG. It is translated as CASSLSQAYE. The entire CDR3 protein reads CASSLSQAYEQYF.

In this sample, this clone turned up a few times. The read ends 3 residues early relative to the CDR3; the germline J gene fills the gap. The J gene is TRBJ1-3, the V gene TRBV7-9, with no clear D. Germline lookup yields CDR1 SEHNR and CDR2 FQNEAQ (reference sequence). V shed 6 bases and J shed 0 bases, with 9 bases lying between them. The CDR3 consists of 14 residues. The CDR3 spells CASSRAGSGNTIYF. The CDR3 bases that were read are TGTGCCAGCAGTCGGGCGGGCTCTGGAAACACC.

This clone was seen ten or more times. The CDR3 DNA, read in part, is TGTGCCAGCTCACTGGACTACTACAATGAG. Protein product: CASSLDYYNE. Given in full, the CDR3 is CASSLDYYNEQFF. The V gene is TRBV18, the J gene TRBJ2-1; D is possibly TRBD2 (6 bases). From the germline J gene comes the end of the CDR3, since the read stops 3 residues before it. Germline V gene sequence: CDR1 KGHSH, CDR2 LQKENI. V was shortened by 4 bases and J by 3 bases, with 7 bases between the two germline ends. The CDR3 covers 13 residues.

The CDR3 loop is CASSTRDRLNQPQHF. The CDR3 bases that were read are TGTGCCAGCAGTACCCGGGACAGGCTCAATCAGCCC. The gene calls are TRBV2 and TRBJ1-5; 8 bases are shared with TRBD1. The read ends 3 residues early relative to the CDR3; the germline J gene fills the gap. CDR1 and CDR2 from the germline V gene are SNHLY and FYNNEI. J was trimmed by 3 bases and V by 5 bases; bases with no gene match: 6. This CDR3 spans 15 amino acids.

This clone has ten or more counts. With the read ending 3 residues before the CDR3 end, the germline J gene is used to fill in that end. The chain recombines TRBV12-3 or TRBV12-4 with TRBJ2-7; possibly TRBD2 for D (5 bases). Trimming left V 6 bases short and J 6 bases short, with 12 bases between. The CDR3 spans 12 residues. The CDR3 sequence: CASSFLAGEQYF. The CDR3 DNA, read in part, is TGTGCCAGCAGCTTTCTTGCGGGCGAG.

Comments on this clone: The read terminates 3 residues before the CDR3 end, so the remaining end is supplied by the germline J gene. The chain employs TRBV18 and TRBJ2-4, with D perhaps TRBD1 (5 bases). CDR3 size: 17 residues. Germline lookup yields CDR1 KGHSH and CDR2 LQKENI. Trimming stripped 0 bases from V and 1 base from J, with 13 bases between. CDR3 residues: CASSPPTGPAAKNIQYF. The DNA read from the CDR3 is TGTGCCAGCTCACCACCAACAGGACCCGCCGCCAAAAACATT.

Notes on this clone: The sequenced fragment ends 3 residues before the CDR3 boundary, so the rest is inferred from the germline J gene. The V call is TRBV18, the J call TRBJ2-5; the match to TRBD1 covers 7 bases. The CDR3 has 13 residues. Trimming took 6 bases from V and 2 from J; bases not matched to a gene: 3. Germline assignment: CDR1 KGHSH and CDR2 LQKENI. CDR3 bases read: TGTGCCAGCTCCCGGGGACAGCAAGAGACC. Protein product: CASSRGQQET. The complete CDR3 reads CASSRGQQETQYF.

This clone was seen a handful of times. The CDR3 end lies 3 residues beyond the end of the read and is filled in from the germline J gene. The J gene is TRBJ2-1, the V gene TRBV19; 7 nucleotides align to TRBD1. Germline CDR1 reads LNHDA; CDR2 reads SQIVND (reference sequence). This CDR3 region has 20 residues. V lost 6 bases, J lost 0 bases, and 20 bases stayed unmatched. This CDR3 is CASRGRGRSPGVFSYNEQFF. The covered CDR3 bases are TGTGCCAGTAGGGGAAGGGGGCGAAGTCCCGGGGTATTCTCCTACAATGAG.

This clone qualifies as medium-sized. From the germline J gene comes the end of the CDR3, since the read stops 3 residues before it. The rearrangement joins TRBV7-3 to TRBJ2-2, with 15 bases aligning to TRBD2. The germline V gene encodes CDR1 SGHTA and CDR2 FQGTGA. The CDR3 sequence is 16 residues long. Trimming cost V 3 bases and J 7 bases; bases outside gene matches: 3. The part of the CDR3 DNA that was read is TGTGCCAGCAGCTTGGGACTAGCGGGAGGAGGCGGGGAG. Translating gives CASSLGLAGGGGE. The whole CDR3 region reads CASSLGLAGGGGELFF. Combining the CDR3 with reference TRBV7-3 and TRBJ2-2 gives the whole variable domain GAGVSQTPSNKVTEKGKYVELRCDPISGHTALYWYRQSLGQGPEFLIYFQGTGAADDSGLPNDRFFAVRPEGSVSTLKIQRTERGDSAVYLCASSLGLAGGGGELFFGEGSRLTVL.

This clone was counted at least ten times. Read coverage stops 3 residues before the CDR3 terminus; the germline J gene supplies the remainder. The chain uses TRBV18 and TRBJ2-6; 14 nucleotides agree with TRBD2. This CDR3 spans 18 amino acids. Germline-derived CDR1 and CDR2 are KGHSH and LQKENI. Trimming removed 6 bases from V and 2 bases from J; junction bases left unmatched: 6. The DNA read from the CDR3 is TGTGCCAGCTCGCGGATGGGACTAGCGGGAGCTGGGGCCAACGTC. Its protein is CASSRMGLAGAGANV. The entire CDR3 protein reads CASSRMGLAGAGANVLTF. The full variable domain, in which reference TRBV18 and TRBJ2-6 provide the parts outside the CDR3, is NAGVMQNPRHLVRRRGQEARLRCSPMKGHSHVYWYRQLPEEGLKFMVYLQKENIIDESGMPKERFSAEFPKEGPSILRIQQVVRGDSAAYFCASSRMGLAGAGANVLTFGAGSRLTVL.

Comment on this clone: The read terminates 3 residues before the CDR3 end, so the remaining end is supplied by the germline J gene. V gene TRBV18 combines with J gene TRBJ2-7; D is unclear. V lost 3 bases and J 0 bases, leaving 12 bases between the germline ends. Germline V gene sequence: CDR1 KGHSH, CDR2 LQKENI. This CDR3 comprises 15 residues. The sequenced CDR3 bases are TGTGCCAGCTCACCCAATATTCAGGCCTCCTACGAG. Translation gives CASSPNIQASYE. The CDR3, in full, reads CASSPNIQASYEQYF.

This clone was seen only a few times. The CDR3 goes on 3 residues after the read ends, and that part is filled in from the germline J gene. The chain links TRBV18 to TRBJ1-1; D perhaps matches TRBD1 (5 bases). Trimming took off 3 bases at V and 6 bases at J, with 14 bases between the two ends. Germline V gene data show CDR1 as KGHSH and CDR2 as LQKENI. This CDR3 comprises 14 residues. CDR3 region: CASSPGRVGSEAFF. Incomplete CDR3 DNA: TGTGCCAGCTCACCCGGCAGGGTGGGGTCTGAA.

There are many counts of this clone. The DNA ends 3 residues before the CDR3 does, and the rest of the CDR3 is filled in from the germline J gene. J is TRBJ2-7 and V is TRBV5-6, with TRBD1 identical over 11 bases. The CDR3 has 15 amino acids. V trimming: 4 bases; J trimming: 6 bases; junction bases outside the gene matches: 9. Germline V gene lookup returns CDR1 SGHDT and CDR2 YYEEEE. The CDR3 is CASSPDRGQRREQYF. CDR3 bases read: TGTGCCAGCAGCCCGGACAGGGGGCAGCGTCGCGAG.

Many counts were recorded for this clone. The read gets to within 3 residues of the CDR3 end, and the germline J gene fills in the rest. The chain combines TRBV20-1 with TRBJ2-5; TRBD2 agrees at 7 bases. CDR3 length: 14 residues. V was clipped by 6 bases and J by 3 bases; unmatched bases: 10. Germline CDR1 and CDR2: DFQATT and SNEGSKA (reference sequence). Partial CDR3 DNA: TGCAGTGCCATATCCCACGCGGGGGAAGAGACC. It translates to CSAISHAGEET. The CDR3 in full is CSAISHAGEETQYF.

As to this clone: Read data end 3 residues before the CDR3 end; the end is taken from the germline J gene. V gene TRBV7-3 combines with J gene TRBJ2-1; D unresolved. CDR1 and CDR2 (germline): SGHTA, FQGTGA. V lost 6 bases to trimming and J lost 8 bases, with 14 bases between them. The CDR3 contains 13 residues. The part of the CDR3 DNA that was read is TGTGCCAGCAGTCAAACATCCCTCGATGAG. Amino acids: CASSQTSLDE. The full CDR3 protein is CASSQTSLDEQFF. Complete variable domain (other parts from reference TRBV7-3 and TRBJ2-1): GAGVSQTPSNKVTEKGKYVELRCDPISGHTALYWYRQSLGQGPEFLIYFQGTGAADDSGLPNDRFFAVRPEGSVSTLKIQRTERGDSAVYLCASSQTSLDEQFFGPGTRLTVL.

This clone showed up many times. The CDR3 spells CASSPQGYGYTF. Incomplete CDR3 DNA: TGTGCCAGCAGCCCACAGGGCTATGGC. The rearrangement links TRBV14 to TRBJ1-2, with D perhaps TRBD1 (6 bases). The read terminates 3 residues ahead of where the CDR3 ends, so the germline J gene completes it. This CDR3 region has 12 residues. Germline V gene lookup returns CDR1 SGHDN and CDR2 FVKESK. The V gene lost 4 bases and the J gene lost 4 bases, with 7 bases spanning the gap. The full variable domain, its missing parts supplied by reference TRBV14 and TRBJ1-2, is EAGVTQFPSHSVIEKGQTVTLRCDPISGHDNLYWYRRVMGKEIKFLLHFVKESKQDESGMPNNRFLAERTGGTYSTLKVQPAELEDSGVYFCASSPQGYGYTFGSGTRLTVV.

As for this clone: The observed sequence ends 3 residues before the CDR3 terminus, with the missing tail filled in from the germline J gene. The V call is TRBV7-6, the J call TRBJ1-6; no firm D call. Germline V gene data show CDR1 as SGHVS and CDR2 as FNYEAQ. The CDR3 runs to 13 residues. Between the trimmed V and J ends, which lost 5 bases and 7 bases, there was a span of 9 bases. Here the CDR3 reads CASSLTENSPLHF. CDR3 DNA (partial): TGTGCCAGCAGCCTAACAGAGAATTCACCC.

Notes on this clone: The CDR3 end is not reached by the read, which stops 3 residues before it; the germline J gene fills it in. The chain carries TRBV19 and TRBJ1-5, with D maybe TRBD1 (6 bases). Germline CDR1 is LNHDA and CDR2 is SQIVND (reference sequence). This CDR3 comprises 15 residues. V gave up 4 bases and J gave up 2 bases, with 12 bases separating them. CDR3 DNA (partial): TGTGCCAGTAGTACAGGGGAATGGGGCAATCAGCCC. It codes for CASSTGEWGNQP. The complete CDR3 reads CASSTGEWGNQPQHF.

This clone was counted at least ten times. The read terminates 3 residues before the CDR3 end, so the remaining end is supplied by the germline J gene. The gene calls are TRBV24-1 and TRBJ2-7; 8 bases are a match to TRBD1. The V gene's germline CDR1 is KGHDR and CDR2 SFDVKD. The CDR3 has 15 residues. Trimming at V came to 5 bases and at J to 4 bases, leaving 9 bases not matched to a gene. The CDR3 DNA, read in part, is TGTGCCACCAGTGGACCGGGACAGGAGAGATACGAG. The encoded protein is CATSGPGQERYE. In full, the CDR3 reads CATSGPGQERYEQYF.

This clone has more than one count but fewer than ten. The CDR3 loop is CASSSGGSLHEQFF. CDR3 DNA, as far as it was read: TGTGCCAGCAGCTCGGGCGGGAGTCTCCATGAG. The rearrangement links TRBV13 to TRBJ2-1; TRBD2 matches at 7 bases. The CDR3 is cut off 3 residues early in the read; its end comes from the germline J gene. The ends lost 4 bases at V and 8 bases at J; junction bases unmatched: 8. CDR1 and CDR2 from the germline V gene are PRHDT and FYEKMQ (reference sequence). The CDR3 has 14 residues.

Worth noting for this clone: The read falls 3 residues short of the CDR3 end, and the missing part is taken from the germline J gene. This chain links TRBV6-4 with TRBJ2-7; tentatively, D is TRBD2 (6 bases). Germline CDR1 reads MRHNA; CDR2 reads SNTAGT. Trimming removed 2 bases at V and 2 bases at J, with 10 bases between. The CDR3 is made up of 14 amino acids. The part of the CDR3 DNA that was read is TGTGCCAGCAGTGACGTGGGCGGGACCTACGAG. Protein: CASSDVGGTYE. The entire CDR3 is CASSDVGGTYEQYF.

This clone came up many times. The CDR3 end is not reached by the read, which stops 3 residues before it; the germline J gene fills it in. The chain couples TRBV7-8 to TRBJ2-1; unclear D gene. This CDR3 comprises 13 residues. V lost 1 base and J lost 9, with 10 bases in between. Per germline, CDR1 SGHVS and CDR2 FQNEAQ. Partial CDR3 DNA: TGTGCCAGCAGCTTAGACCGCTACCGTGAG. This sequence encodes CASSLDRYRE. From start to end, the CDR3 is CASSLDRYREQFF.

This clone was found many times. The CDR3 end lies 3 residues beyond the end of the read and is filled in from the germline J gene. V is TRBV29-1 and J is TRBJ2-2, with D perhaps given as TRBD1 or TRBD2 (5 bases each). The ends were cut back, 4 bases at V and 6 bases at J, with 6 bases in the middle. The CDR3 has 11 amino acids. The germline CDR1 and CDR2 sequences are SQVTM and ANQGSEA. CDR3 region: CSVGGAGELFF. The covered CDR3 bases are TGCAGCGTTGGAGGGGCCGGGGAG.

This clone was counted at least ten times. The CDR3 end falls 3 residues outside the read, so it is completed with the germline J gene. This chain joins TRBV14 and TRBJ1-6, with 9 positions matching TRBD1. Germline V gives CDR1 SGHDN, CDR2 FVKESK. The J segment lost 10 bases and the V segment lost 6 bases, leaving 13 bases of the junction unmatched. This CDR3 contains 16 residues. CDR3 loop: CASRGTGGAGLSPLHF. The CDR3 bases that were read are TGTGCCAGCAGGGGTACAGGGGGCGCAGGGCTCTCACCC.

With respect to this clone: Coverage ceases 3 residues before the CDR3 finishes, and the germline J gene fills in the end. The V and J genes are TRBV7-9 and TRBJ1-2, with 9 bases identical to TRBD1. CDR1 SEHNR and CDR2 FQNEAQ come from the germline V gene (reference sequence). The junction had 4 bases not matched to a gene; V was cut back by 5 bases and J by 6 bases. The CDR3 is 13 residues long. The chain's CDR3 is CASSPDRGNGYTF. Incomplete CDR3 DNA: TGTGCCAGCAGCCCCGACAGGGGGAATGGC.

Remarks on this clone: The read terminates 3 residues before the CDR3 end, so the remaining end is supplied by the germline J gene. V gene TRBV7-2 combines with J gene TRBJ2-1, with D tentatively TRBD2 (5 bases). The CDR3 sequence is 13 residues long. Germline assignment: CDR1 SGHTA and CDR2 FQGNSA. V lost 2 bases, J lost 6 bases, and 8 bases lay in between. CDR3 DNA, as far as it was read: TGTGCCAGCAGCTTATTCCGGGGCAATGAG. This encodes CASSLFRGNE. The full-length CDR3 reads as CASSLFRGNEQFF.